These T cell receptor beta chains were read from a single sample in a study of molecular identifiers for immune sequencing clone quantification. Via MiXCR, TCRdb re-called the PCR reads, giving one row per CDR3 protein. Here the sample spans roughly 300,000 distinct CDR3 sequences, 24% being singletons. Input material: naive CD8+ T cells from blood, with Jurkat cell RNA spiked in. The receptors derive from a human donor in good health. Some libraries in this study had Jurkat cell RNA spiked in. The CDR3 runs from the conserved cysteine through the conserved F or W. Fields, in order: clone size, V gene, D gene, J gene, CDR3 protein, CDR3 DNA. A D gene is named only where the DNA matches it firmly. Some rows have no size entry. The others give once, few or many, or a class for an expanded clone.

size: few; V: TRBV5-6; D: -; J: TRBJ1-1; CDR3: CASSPRTENTEAFF; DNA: TGTGCCAGCAGCCCCCGGACGGAGAACACTGAAGCTTTCTTT
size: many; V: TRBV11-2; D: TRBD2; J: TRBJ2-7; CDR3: CASSLVYVSGSRAPYEQYF; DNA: TGTGCCAGCAGCTTAGTGTACGTTAGCGGGTCCCGGGCTCCGTACGAGCAGTACTTC
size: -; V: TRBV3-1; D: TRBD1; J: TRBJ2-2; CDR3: CASSQEDRTTGELFF; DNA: TGTGCCAGCAGCCAAGAGGACAGGACGACCGGGGAGCTGTTTTTT
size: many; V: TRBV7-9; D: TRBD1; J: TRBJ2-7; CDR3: CASSLGGQGQAEQYF; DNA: TGTGCCAGCAGCTTAGGAGGACAGGGGCAGGCCGAGCAGTACTTC
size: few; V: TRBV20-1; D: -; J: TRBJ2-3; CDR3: CSARGEGTDTQYF; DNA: TGCAGTGCTAGGGGGGAAGGCACAGATACGCAGTATTTT
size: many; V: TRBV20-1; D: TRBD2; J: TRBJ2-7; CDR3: CSAVGLAISYEQYF; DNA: TGCAGTGCCGTGGGACTAGCGATCTCCTACGAGCAGTACTTC
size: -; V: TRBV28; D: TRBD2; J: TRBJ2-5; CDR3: CASSLFGGRGQETQYF; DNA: TGTGCCAGCAGTTTATTCGGCGGGAGAGGGCAAGAGACCCAGTACTTC
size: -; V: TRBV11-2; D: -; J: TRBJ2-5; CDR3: CASSTWGIEGDQEPQYF; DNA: TGTGCCAGCAGCACCTGGGGGATCGAGGGAGACCAAGAGCCCCAGTACTTC
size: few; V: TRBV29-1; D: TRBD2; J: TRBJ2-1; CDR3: CSVEWTSAYNEQFF; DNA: TGCAGCGTTGAATGGACTAGCGCATACAATGAGCAGTTCTTC
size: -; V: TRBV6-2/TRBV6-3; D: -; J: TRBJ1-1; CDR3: CASTLLSWTEAFF; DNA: TGTGCCAGCACCTTACTAAGTTGGACTGAAGCTTTCTTT
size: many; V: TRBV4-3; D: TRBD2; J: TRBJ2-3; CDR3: CASSQDSAGVGYTQYF; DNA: TGCGCCAGCAGCCAAGATTCAGCGGGAGTGGGGTATACGCAGTATTTT
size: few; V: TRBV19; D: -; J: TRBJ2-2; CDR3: CASIPAGRGTGELFF; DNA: TGTGCCAGTATCCCGGCAGGGAGAGGGACCGGGGAGCTGTTTTTT
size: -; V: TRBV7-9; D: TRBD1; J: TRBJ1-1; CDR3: CASSDGDRGTEALF; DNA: TGTGCCAGCAGCGACGGGGACAGGGGCACTGAAGCTCTCTTT
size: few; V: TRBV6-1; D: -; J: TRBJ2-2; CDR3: CASRAGINTGELFF; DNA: TGTGCCAGCAGGGCAGGGATCAACACCGGGGAGCTGTTTTTT
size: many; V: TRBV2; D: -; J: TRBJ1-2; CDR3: CASKAGENYGYTF; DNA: TGTGCCAGCAAGGCAGGGGAGAACTATGGCTACACCTTC
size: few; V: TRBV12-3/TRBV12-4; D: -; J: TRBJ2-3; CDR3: CASSLDLGGGTDTQYF; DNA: TGTGCCAGCAGTTTAGATTTAGGGGGAGGGACAGATACGCAGTATTTT
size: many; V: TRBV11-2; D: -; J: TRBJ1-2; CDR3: CASSFGAANYGYTF; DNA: TGTGCCAGCAGCTTCGGCGCAGCTAACTATGGCTACACCTTC
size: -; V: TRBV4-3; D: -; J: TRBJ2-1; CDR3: CASSQGFLRSPPYSEQFF; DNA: TGCGCCAGCAGCCAAGGATTTCTTCGGTCGCCGCCCTACAGTGAGCAGTTCTTC
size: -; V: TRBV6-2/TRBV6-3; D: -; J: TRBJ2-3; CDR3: CASSYFWTDAPDTQYF; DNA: TGTGCCAGCAGTTACTTTTGGACCGATGCCCCAGATACGCAGTATTTT
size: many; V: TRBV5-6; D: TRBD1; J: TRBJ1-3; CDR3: CASSVLVQGAGNTIYF; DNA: TGTGCCAGCAGCGTCCTTGTGCAGGGGGCTGGAAACACCATATATTTT
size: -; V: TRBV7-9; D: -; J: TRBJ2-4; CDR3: CASSLGGAKNIQYF; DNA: TGTGCCAGCAGCTTAGGAGGGGCCAAAAACATTCAGTACTTC
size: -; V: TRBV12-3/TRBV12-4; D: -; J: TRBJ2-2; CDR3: CASSLEGSDTGELFF; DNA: TGTGCCAGCAGTTTAGAAGGGTCGGACACCGGGGAGCTGTTTTTT
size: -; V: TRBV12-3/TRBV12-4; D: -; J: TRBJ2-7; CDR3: CASSNLVNPYEQYF; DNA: TGTGCCAGCAGTAACTTGGTGAACCCCTACGAGCAGTACTTC
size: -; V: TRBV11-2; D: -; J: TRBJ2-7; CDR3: CASSLGWTPPEPEQYF; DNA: TGTGCCAGCAGCTTAGGTTGGACGCCGCCCGAACCGGAGCAGTACTTC
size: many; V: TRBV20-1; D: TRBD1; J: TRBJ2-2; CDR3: CSASNRGRFNTGELFF; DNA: TGCAGTGCTTCGAACAGGGGGCGGTTCAACACCGGGGAGCTGTTTTTT
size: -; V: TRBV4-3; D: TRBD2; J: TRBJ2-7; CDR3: CASSQDVTSATYEQYF; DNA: TGCGCCAGCAGCCAAGATGTAACTAGCGCTACCTACGAGCAGTACTTC
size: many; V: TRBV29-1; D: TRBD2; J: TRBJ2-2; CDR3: CSADSGPNTGELFF; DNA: TGCAGCGCGGATAGCGGGCCGAACACCGGGGAGCTGTTTTTT
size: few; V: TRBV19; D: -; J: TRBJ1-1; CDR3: CASSLTGIYTEAFF; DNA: TGTGCCAGTAGCCTCACCGGGATTTACACTGAAGCTTTCTTT
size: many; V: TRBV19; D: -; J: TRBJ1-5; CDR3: CASSSGSSQPQHF; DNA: TGTGCCAGTAGTTCAGGGTCTAGTCAGCCCCAGCATTTT
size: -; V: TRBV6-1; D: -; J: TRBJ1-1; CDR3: CASSEAGAMNTEAFF; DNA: TGTGCCAGCAGTGAAGCCGGGGCTATGAACACTGAAGCTTTCTTT
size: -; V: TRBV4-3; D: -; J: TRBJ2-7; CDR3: CASSQGLTGEQYF; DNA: TGCGCCAGCAGCCAAGGTCTAACGGGCGAGCAGTACTTC
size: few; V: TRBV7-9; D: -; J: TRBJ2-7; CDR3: CASGGPGYGLTYEQYF; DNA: TGTGCCAGCGGCGGTCCGGGTTACGGGCTTACCTACGAGCAGTACTTC
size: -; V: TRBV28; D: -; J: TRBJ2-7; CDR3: CATEGGVSYEQYF; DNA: TGTGCCACCGAGGGGGGGGTTTCCTACGAGCAGTACTTC
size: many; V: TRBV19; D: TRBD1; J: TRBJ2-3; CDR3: CASSADRGRGDTQYF; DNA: TGTGCCAGTAGTGCGGACAGGGGGCGAGGAGATACGCAGTATTTT
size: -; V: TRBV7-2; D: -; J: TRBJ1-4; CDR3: CASSPAVGEKLFF; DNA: TGCGCCAGCAGCCCAGCAGTCGGCGAAAAACTGTTTTTT
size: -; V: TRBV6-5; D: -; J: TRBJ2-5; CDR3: CASSYSAGGVETQYF; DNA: TGTGCCAGCAGTTACTCGGCAGGAGGGGTGGAGACCCAGTACTTC